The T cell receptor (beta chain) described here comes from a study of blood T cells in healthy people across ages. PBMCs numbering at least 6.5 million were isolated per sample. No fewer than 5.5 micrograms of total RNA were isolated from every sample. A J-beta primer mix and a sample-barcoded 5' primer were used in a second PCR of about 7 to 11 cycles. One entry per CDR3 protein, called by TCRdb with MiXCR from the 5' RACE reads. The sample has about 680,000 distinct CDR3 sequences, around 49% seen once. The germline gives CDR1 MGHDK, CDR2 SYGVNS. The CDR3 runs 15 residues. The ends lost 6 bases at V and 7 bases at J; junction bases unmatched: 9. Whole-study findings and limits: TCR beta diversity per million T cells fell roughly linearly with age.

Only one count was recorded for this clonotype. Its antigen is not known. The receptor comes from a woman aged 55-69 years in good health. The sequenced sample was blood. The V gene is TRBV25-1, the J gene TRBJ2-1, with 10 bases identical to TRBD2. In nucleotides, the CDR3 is TGTGCCAGCAGGGGACCTAGCGGGAGTATAAATGAGCAGTTCTTC. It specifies CASRGPSGSINEQFF.